This entry is about one TCR beta chain. This record belongs to a study of blood T cell repertoires in COVID-19. Study context: PBMCs, B-cell-depleted T cells, or T cells were the source of the cDNA or gDNA that made up the material.

Repertoires were generated with immunoSEQ multiplex PCR, while TCRdb's copy carries only in-frame clones and drops some. The sample has roughly 69,000 clones, 70% to 90% seen once. The CDR3 runs to 16 residues. V lost 0 bases and J 2 bases, leaving 13 bases between the germline ends. CDR1 and CDR2 (germline): LGHDT, YNNKEL (reference sequence). This chain links TRBV3-1 (or the pseudogene TRBV3-2) with TRBJ2-5, with D tentatively TRBD1 (6 bases). This TCR derives from a woman in her 40s with acute COVID-19. The specimen was PBMCs or T cells enriched from blood (not recorded which). The CDR3 region has the DNA TGTGCCAGCAGCCAAGATAGGGGGTTCTTACAAGAGACCCAGTACTTC. Translated, it gives CASSQDRGFLQETQYF.